These T cell receptor beta chains were read from a single sample in a study of cytomegalovirus exposure and HLA in healthy donors. Assay: immunoSEQ multiplex PCR; the TCRdb copy retains only in-frame clones and omits some. The repertoire holds 150,000 to 200,000 clones, more than 75% seen once, with roughly 2.2% in the top ten. Specimen: PBMCs. The receptors were sampled from a man younger than 35 in good health and CMV-seropositive. Both conserved end residues are part of each CDR3. The order of the fields is D gene, V gene, clone size, J gene, CDR3 DNA, CDR3 protein. D genes are given only for firm matches. Clone size appears in some rows only: once, few, many, or a class for an expanded clone.

-,TRBV18,-,TRBJ2-7,TGTGCCAGCTCACGCGACGCCCCGAGGGTGGGGAACCTACACGAGCAGTACTTC,CASSRDAPRVGNLHEQYF
-,TRBV15,-,TRBJ2-6,TGTGCCACCAGCAGAGAAACGGTCTCTGGGGCCAACGTCCTGACTTTC,CATSRETVSGANVLTF
TRBD2,TRBV9,-,TRBJ2-7,TGTGCCAGCAGCCCGACTAGCGGGGGCTCCTACGAGCAGTACTTC,CASSPTSGGSYEQYF
-,TRBV10-3,-,TRBJ1-4,TGTGCCATCAGAACGAGTGGGCAGAGGGTTGCAACTAATGAAAAACTGTTTTTT,CAIRTSGQRVATNEKLFF
TRBD1,TRBV11-2,-,TRBJ1-2,TGTGCCAGCAGCTTGACAGGGGTTAAAGGCTATGGCTACACCTTC,CASSLTGVKGYGYTF
-,TRBV4-3,few,TRBJ1-3,TGCGCCAGCAAAGGGCAGGGTCAGAACACCATATATTTT,CASKGQGQNTIYF
TRBD1,TRBV7-9,-,TRBJ2-2,TGTGCCAGCAGCCCGATGACAGGGGGTGACACCGGGGAGCTGTTTTTT,CASSPMTGGDTGELFF
-,TRBV6-5,once,TRBJ1-1,TGTGCCAGCAGTTACCAGGAGGGGAACACTGAAGCTTTCTTT,CASSYQEGNTEAFF
-,TRBV7-2,-,TRBJ2-3,TGTGCCAGCACCCGGTTGCCTAGCACAGATACGCAGTATTTT,CASTRLPSTDTQYF
TRBD2,TRBV6-1,-,TRBJ2-3,TGTGCCAGCAGCCCCTTAGCGGGGGGGCCAGATACGCAGTATTTT,CASSPLAGGPDTQYF
-,TRBV5-5,-,TRBJ1-2,TGTGCCAGCAGCTTGGACGGTCCTAATGGCTACACCTTC,CASSLDGPNGYTF
-,TRBV6-1,-,TRBJ2-7,TGTGCCAGCAGTGAAGAAGGGGGGGCCCCCTCCTACGAGCAGTACTTC,CASSEEGGAPSYEQYF
-,TRBV14,-,TRBJ1-5,TGTGCCAGCAGCGCACAGGGAAATCAGCCCCAGCATTTT,CASSAQGNQPQHF
TRBD1,TRBV29-1,-,TRBJ2-7,TGCAGCGTTCTGAGTAGAACAGGGGCGCCCTACGAGCAGTACTTC,CSVLSRTGAPYEQYF
TRBD1,TRBV2,once,TRBJ2-7,TGTGCCAGCAGCCGCCGGGACAGGGGCTACGAGCAGTACTTC,CASSRRDRGYEQYF
TRBD1,TRBV10-3,-,TRBJ1-5,TGTGCCATCAGTGATGGCGGGACAGGGGGAAAGCCCCAGCATTTT,CAISDGGTGGKPQHF
TRBD1,TRBV29-1,once,TRBJ1-2,TGCAGCGTTGACGAGACAGGGGGCTACACCTTC,CSVDETGGYTF
-,TRBV4-3,-,TRBJ1-5,TGCGCCAGCAGCCCCGACGGGTGGAGCAATCAGCCCCAGCATTTT,CASSPDGWSNQPQHF
-,TRBV7-2,-,TRBJ1-4,TGTGCCAGCAGCCCCGCCACAGAGTACTATGAAAAACTGTTTTTT,CASSPATEYYEKLFF
-,TRBV5-1,few,TRBJ1-1,TGCGCCAGCAGCTTGGTCGGGGGGAGCACTGAAGCTTTCTTT,CASSLVGGSTEAFF
-,TRBV6-5,-,TRBJ1-5,TGTGCCAGCAGTCCCGACAGAGATCAGCCCCAGCATTTT,CASSPDRDQPQHF
TRBD2,TRBV5-1,-,TRBJ2-5,TGCGCCAGCAGCCATGCCCCTAGCGGGGAGGCGGAGACCCAGTACTTC,CASSHAPSGEAETQYF
-,TRBV5-6,once,TRBJ2-1,TGTGCCAGCAGCTTGCCTAGTCTTCATGAGCAGTTCTTC,CASSLPSLHEQFF
-,TRBV19,-,TRBJ1-1,TGTGCCAGTACCCCGGTAACTCGCACTGAAGCTTTCTTT,CASTPVTRTEAFF